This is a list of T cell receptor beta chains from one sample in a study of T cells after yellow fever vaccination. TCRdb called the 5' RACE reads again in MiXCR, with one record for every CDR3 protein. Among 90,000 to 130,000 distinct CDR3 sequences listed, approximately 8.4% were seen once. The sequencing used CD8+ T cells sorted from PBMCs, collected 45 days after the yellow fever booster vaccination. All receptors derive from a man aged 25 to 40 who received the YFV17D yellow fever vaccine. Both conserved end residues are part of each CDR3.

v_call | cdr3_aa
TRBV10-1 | CAGHRGLETQYF
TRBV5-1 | CASSLDSYNEQFF
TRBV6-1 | CATLQGREQFF
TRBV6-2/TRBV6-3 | CASSWRQAKPDQPQHF
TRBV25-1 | CASSFGTAKYGYTF
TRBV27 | CASSPGGGGWDEQFF
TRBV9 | CASSATGGWETQYF
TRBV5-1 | CASSQGTSGLVLYEQYF
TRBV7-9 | CASSSDRTSSYEQYF
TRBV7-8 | CASSLYRGSQTQYF
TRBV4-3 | CASSHVGDYEQYF
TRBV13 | CASSLLEGTAKNIQYF
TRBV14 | CASSHEMNTEAFF
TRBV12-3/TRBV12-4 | CASSLFGWQYF
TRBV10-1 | CASSDSGKGRNEQFF
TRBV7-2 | CASSPLAGESSYEQYF
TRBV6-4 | CASNSRGQAPHQPQHF
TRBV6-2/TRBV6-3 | CASSQAPTTYNEQFF
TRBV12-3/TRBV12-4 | CASSFSVGKTGDQETQYF
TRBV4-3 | CASSQYRTYEQYF
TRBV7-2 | CASNRPLAGDYEQYF
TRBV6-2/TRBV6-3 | CASSYPLVGAATGELFF
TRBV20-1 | CSASLTSGRAEEQYF
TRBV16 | CASSQSPNNEQFF
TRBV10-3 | CAISRVGEHDGQFF
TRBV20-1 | CSARDWKRTGELFF
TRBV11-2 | CASSLEWGLMADTQYF